The rows below give T cell receptor beta chains drawn from one sample of a study of blood T cell repertoires in COVID-19. The table came from immunoSEQ multiplex PCR; TCRdb's copy has only in-frame clones and leaves some out. The data hold some 120,000 clones, with around 83% observed a single time. Material: peripheral blood. The receptor set was obtained from a man older than 75 with active or convalescent COVID-19. Both conserved end residues are part of each CDR3. D genes are given only for firm matches. Part of the rows lack a size; the others show once, few, many or a class for expanded clones.

CDR3 protein,CDR3 DNA,V gene,J gene,D gene,clone size
CSVHLAGGSSYNEQFF,TGCAGCGTTCATCTAGCGGGGGGAAGCTCCTACAATGAGCAGTTCTTC,TRBV29-1,TRBJ2-1,TRBD2,.
CASSLVLAGGYNEQFF,TGTGCCAGCAGCTTAGTACTAGCGGGGGGGTACAATGAGCAGTTCTTC,TRBV7-2,TRBJ2-1,TRBD2,.
CASSTSGNTIYF,TGTGCCAGTAGTACTTCCGGAAACACCATATATTTT,TRBV19,TRBJ1-3,.,.
CASSLEVGGMNTEAFF,TGTGCCAGCAGCTTAGAGGTCGGGGGTATGAACACTGAAGCTTTCTTT,TRBV7-9,TRBJ1-1,.,.
CASSHYATNEKLFF,TGCGCCAGCAGCCATTATGCAACTAATGAAAAACTGTTTTTT,TRBV4-3,TRBJ1-4,.,few
CASSPTHANYGYTF,TGCGCCAGCAGCCCCACACACGCTAACTATGGCTACACCTTC,TRBV5-1,TRBJ1-2,.,.
CSVGSGGPDTQYF,TGCAGCGTTGGTAGCGGGGGCCCAGATACGCAGTATTTT,TRBV29-1,TRBJ2-3,TRBD2,.
CASSFTGVQGDSPLHF,TGTGCCAGCAGTTTCACAGGGGTCCAAGGTGACTCACCCCTCCACTTT,TRBV6-5,TRBJ1-6,TRBD1,.
CASRLVQGAGNTIYF,TGTGCAAGTCGCTTAGTGCAGGGGGCTGGAAACACCATATATTTT,TRBV12-2,TRBJ1-3,.,.
CASSMGQGGTQYF,TGTGCCAGTAGTATGGGACAGGGAGGGACCCAGTACTTC,TRBV19,TRBJ2-5,TRBD1,.
CASSAQGTTFSGNTIYF,TGTGCCAGCAGCGCACAGGGGACGACCTTCTCTGGAAACACCATATATTTT,TRBV7-8,TRBJ1-3,TRBD1,.
CASSFGQGVETQYF,TGTGCCAGCAGCTTCGGACAGGGTGTGGAGACCCAGTACTTC,TRBV7-9,TRBJ2-5,TRBD1,.
CASSLGGGVNTEAFF,TGCGCCAGCAGTCTTGGCGGGGGCGTGAACACTGAAGCTTTCTTT,TRBV5-1,TRBJ1-1,.,.
CASRKLAGGSTDTQYF,TGTGCCAGTAGGAAACTAGCGGGGGGAAGCACAGATACGCAGTATTTT,TRBV19,TRBJ2-3,TRBD2,.
CASSPSRGVGNQPQHF,TGTGCCAGCTCACCAAGCAGGGGGGTCGGCAATCAGCCCCAGCATTTT,TRBV18,TRBJ1-5,TRBD1,.
CASSPEQDGRRQYF,TGCGCCAGCAGCCCCGAACAGGATGGAAGGAGGCAGTATTTT,TRBV4-1,TRBJ2-3,.,.
CASSQGRASGGVVTGELFF,TGTGCCAGCAGCCAAGGTCGGGCTAGCGGGGGGGTGGTCACCGGGGAGCTGTTTTTT,TRBV4-2,TRBJ2-2,TRBD2,.
CASNRQGASGANVLTF,TGTGCCAGCAATCGGCAGGGGGCCTCTGGGGCCAACGTCCTGACTTTC,TRBV28,TRBJ2-6,TRBD1,once
CASSVGPENTEAFF,TGTGCCAGCAGCGTAGGCCCAGAGAACACTGAAGCTTTCTTT,TRBV9,TRBJ1-1,.,.
CASSQTGDSTEAFF,TGTGCCAGCAGCCAGACAGGGGACTCCACTGAAGCTTTCTTT,TRBV5-6,TRBJ1-1,TRBD1,.
CASSKGQGAAREQYF,TGTGCCAGTAGTAAGGGACAGGGGGCGGCTCGCGAGCAGTACTTC,TRBV19,TRBJ2-7,TRBD1,few
CASGLTPLEETQYF,TGTGCTAGTGGTTTGACCCCGCTGGAGGAGACCCAGTACTTC,TRBV12-5,TRBJ2-5,.,.
CASSLQSTGTEAFF,TGTGCCAGCAGCCTACAGTCCACGGGGACTGAAGCTTTCTTT,TRBV7-2,TRBJ1-1,.,.
CASSRPDFAGYTF,TGTGCCAGCAGTCGCCCGGACTTCGCTGGCTACACCTTC,TRBV6-2/TRBV6-3,TRBJ1-2,.,few
CASRRTGGFGYTF,TGTGCCAGCAGACGGACAGGGGGATTTGGCTACACCTTC,TRBV12-3/TRBV12-4,TRBJ1-2,TRBD1,.
CASSIKHGNVAQHF,TGTGCCAGTAGTATCAAACACGGGAACGTTGCCCAGCATTTT,TRBV19,TRBJ1-5,.,few
CASSAQGGSTDTQYF,TGTGCCAGCAGTGCACAGGGGGGGAGCACAGATACGCAGTATTTT,TRBV2,TRBJ2-3,.,.
CASSEFGNQPQHF,TGTGCCAGCAGTGAATTCGGGAATCAGCCCCAGCATTTT,TRBV2,TRBJ1-5,.,.
CASRGGGETQYF,TGTGCCAGCCGAGGGGGCGGAGAGACCCAGTACTTC,TRBV12-3/TRBV12-4,TRBJ2-5,TRBD1,.
CASSARPGTGVSNEQFF,TGTGCCAGCAGCGCCCGTCCTGGGACAGGGGTCTCCAATGAGCAGTTCTTC,TRBV9,TRBJ2-1,TRBD1,.
CASSELPGVTEAFF,TGTGCCAGCAGTGAGCTCCCAGGGGTCACTGAAGCTTTCTTT,TRBV25-1,TRBJ1-1,.,.
CASSPRDSPNYGYTF,TGTGCCAGCAGCCCCCGGGACAGTCCCAACTATGGCTACACCTTC,TRBV5-5,TRBJ1-2,TRBD1,.
CASRDEVEKLFF,TGTGCCAGCAGGGATGAGGTTGAAAAACTGTTTTTT,TRBV6-5,TRBJ1-4,.,.
CASSFGGAKNIQYF,TGTGCCAGCAGCTTCGGGGGAGCCAAAAACATTCAGTACTTC,TRBV7-9,TRBJ2-4,.,.
CASSVEGLDQETQYF,TGTGCCAGCAGCGTAGAAGGTCTAGACCAAGAGACCCAGTACTTC,TRBV9,TRBJ2-5,.,.
CASSVDYSGSSYEQYF,TGTGCCAGCAGCGTAGATTATAGCGGTAGCTCCTACGAGCAGTACTTC,TRBV9,TRBJ2-7,.,.
CASSPGHGGNEAFF,TGTGCCAGCAGCCCGGGACATGGGGGAAATGAAGCTTTCTTT,TRBV7-2,TRBJ1-1,.,once
CASSLAESSYNEQFF,TGTGCCAGCTCACTAGCGGAGAGCTCCTACAATGAGCAGTTCTTC,TRBV18,TRBJ2-1,.,.
CASSPQGANTEAFF,TGTGCCAGCTCACCACAGGGGGCCAACACTGAAGCTTTCTTT,TRBV18,TRBJ1-1,TRBD1,few
CSVGQTYEQYF,TGCAGTGTGGGACAGACCTACGAGCAGTACTTC,TRBV20-1,TRBJ2-7,TRBD1,few
CASSLKSGSLYGYTF,TGTGCCAGCAGCTTGAAATCAGGGTCGCTCTATGGCTACACCTTC,TRBV5-6,TRBJ1-2,.,.
CAISEWGTETGELFF,TGTGCCATCAGTGAGTGGGGGACAGAGACCGGGGAGCTGTTTTTT,TRBV10-3,TRBJ2-2,TRBD1,.
CASSPQGYYGYTF,TGTGCCAGCAGCCCACAGGGATACTATGGCTACACCTTC,TRBV3-1/TRBV3-2,TRBJ1-2,.,once
CASSLVQSYEQYF,TGTGCCAGCAGCTTAGTCCAGTCTTACGAGCAGTACTTC,TRBV7-3,TRBJ2-7,.,.
CASSQDWWSGRSNTGELFF,TGTGCCAGCAGCCAAGATTGGTGGTCAGGGCGGTCGAACACCGGGGAGCTGTTTTTT,TRBV14,TRBJ2-2,.,.
CASSQGSYNEQFF,TGTGCCAGCAGCCAGGGCTCCTACAATGAGCAGTTCTTC,TRBV6-5,TRBJ2-1,.,.
CASSLEAGTSGGNEQFF,TGTGCCAGCAGCTTGGAGGCCGGGACTAGCGGGGGGAATGAGCAGTTCTTC,TRBV5-6,TRBJ2-1,TRBD2,.
CAISRTGGDYGYTF,TGTGCCATCAGCCGGACAGGGGGCGACTATGGCTACACCTTC,TRBV10-3,TRBJ1-2,TRBD1,.
CASSFSIAGDRDTQYF,TGCGCCAGCAGCTTTAGTATAGCGGGGGATCGAGATACGCAGTATTTT,TRBV5-1,TRBJ2-3,TRBD2,.
CASSPGTGTYGYTF,TGTGCCAGTAGTCCGGGGACAGGGACCTATGGCTACACCTTC,TRBV19,TRBJ1-2,TRBD1,.
CASSAIGPNYGYTF,TGTGCCAGCAGCGCGATCGGTCCTAACTATGGCTACACCTTC,TRBV2,TRBJ1-2,.,.
CASSLASGTGNTIYF,TGTGCCAGCAGCTTAGCCTCAGGGACTGGAAACACCATATATTTT,TRBV7-2,TRBJ1-3,.,.
CASSPTGGNGEQYF,TGTGCCAGCAGTCCGACAGGGGGTAACGGCGAGCAGTACTTC,TRBV6-6,TRBJ2-7,TRBD1,.
CAISEGRLNTEAFF,TGTGCCATCAGTGAGGGTAGATTGAACACTGAAGCTTTCTTT,TRBV10-3,TRBJ1-1,.,.
CASSLSGNTDTQYF,TGTGCCAGCAGCTTAAGCGGGAACACAGATACGCAGTATTTT,TRBV7-3,TRBJ2-3,.,.
CASRISGDSYNEQFF,TGTGCCAGTAGAATTAGCGGGGACTCCTACAATGAGCAGTTCTTC,TRBV19,TRBJ2-1,TRBD2,.
CASSDRTSGGAGTQYF,TGTGCCAGCAGCGACCGGACTAGCGGGGGGGCCGGGACCCAGTACTTC,TRBV11-1,TRBJ2-5,TRBD2,.
CASSPLQVYGYTF,TGTGCCAGCAGTCCACTACAGGTCTATGGCTACACCTTC,TRBV6-1,TRBJ1-2,.,.